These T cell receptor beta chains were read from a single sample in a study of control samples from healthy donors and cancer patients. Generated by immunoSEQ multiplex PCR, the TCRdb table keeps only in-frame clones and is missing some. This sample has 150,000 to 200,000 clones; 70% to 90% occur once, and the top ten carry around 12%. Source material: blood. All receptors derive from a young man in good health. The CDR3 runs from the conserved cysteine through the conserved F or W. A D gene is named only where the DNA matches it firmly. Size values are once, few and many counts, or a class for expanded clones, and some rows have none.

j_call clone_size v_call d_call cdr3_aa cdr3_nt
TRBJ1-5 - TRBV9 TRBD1 CASSPHTGTGDQPQHF TGTGCCAGCAGCCCACACACCGGGACAGGGGATCAGCCCCAGCATTTT
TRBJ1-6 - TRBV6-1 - CASSEMARPPLHF TGTGCCAGCAGTGAAATGGCTCGGCCACCCCTCCACTTT
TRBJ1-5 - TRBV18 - CASSWTDDQPQHF TGTGCCAGCTCCTGGACAGATGACCAGCCCCAGCATTTT
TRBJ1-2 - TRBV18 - CASSPKGIGGYGYTF TGTGCCAGCTCACCCAAGGGGATCGGAGGATATGGCTACACCTTC
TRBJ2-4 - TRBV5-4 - CASSLPSANIQYF TGTGCCAGCAGCCTTCCCTCCGCCAACATTCAGTACTTC
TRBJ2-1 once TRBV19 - CASSIPRAPANEQFF TGTGCCAGTAGTATACCCCGGGCCCCAGCCAATGAGCAGTTCTTC
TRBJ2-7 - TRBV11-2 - CASSSTDYEQYF TGTGCCAGCAGCTCGACTGACTACGAGCAGTACTTC
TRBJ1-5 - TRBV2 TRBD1 CASSGETGGNQPQHF TGTGCCAGCAGTGGGGAAACAGGGGGCAATCAGCCCCAGCATTTT
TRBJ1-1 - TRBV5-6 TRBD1 CASSPGTGGTREAFF TGTGCCAGCAGCCCCGGGACAGGGGGCACCCGTGAAGCTTTCTTT
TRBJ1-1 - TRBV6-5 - CASRSGTEAFF TGTGCCAGCAGGTCGGGCACTGAAGCTTTCTTT
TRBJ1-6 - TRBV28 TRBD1 CASGFTGEYSPLHF TGTGCCAGCGGATTCACAGGGGAATATTCACCCCTCCACTTT
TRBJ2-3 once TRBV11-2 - CASSFFSTDTQYF TGTGCCAGCAGCTTTTTCAGCACAGATACGCAGTATTTT
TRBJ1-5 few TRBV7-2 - CASSLQGVGSYSNQPQHF TGTGCCAGCAGCTTACAAGGGGTCGGTAGTTATAGCAATCAGCCCCAGCATTTT
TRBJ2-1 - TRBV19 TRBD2 CASKGLAGDNEQFF TGTGCCAGTAAGGGACTAGCGGGAGATAATGAGCAGTTCTTC
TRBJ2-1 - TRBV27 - CASSLSRVVNEQFF TGTGCCAGCAGTTTATCGCGGGTGGTCAATGAGCAGTTCTTC
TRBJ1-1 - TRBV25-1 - CASSETLTDHTEAFF TGTGCCAGCAGTGAAACGTTGACAGATCACACTGAAGCTTTCTTT
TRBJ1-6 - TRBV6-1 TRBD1 CASSEAGTGYSPLHF TGTGCCAGCAGTGAAGCGGGGACAGGGTATTCACCCCTCCACTTT
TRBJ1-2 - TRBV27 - CASSLSGFGYTF TGTGCCAGCAGTTTGTCAGGGTTCGGCTACACCTTC
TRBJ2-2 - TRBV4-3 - CASSPGTPNTGELFF TGCGCCAGCAGCCCCGGGACTCCAAACACCGGGGAGCTGTTTTTT
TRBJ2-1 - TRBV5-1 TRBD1 CASSLVTGQGIKNEQFF TGCGCCAGCAGCTTGGTGACGGGACAGGGTATTAAGAATGAGCAGTTCTTC
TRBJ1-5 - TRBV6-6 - CASSYSEGPQHF TGTGCCAGCAGTTACTCGGAGGGGCCCCAGCATTTT
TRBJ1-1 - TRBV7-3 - CASSASGRGTEAFF TGTGCCAGCAGCGCGTCTGGACGGGGCACTGAAGCTTTCTTT
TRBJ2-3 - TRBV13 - CASSPKVGTDTQYF TGTGCCAGCAGCCCGAAGGTGGGCACAGATACGCAGTATTTT
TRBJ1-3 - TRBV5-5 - CASKLSGSGNTIYF TGTGCCAGCAAACTTTCAGGCTCTGGAAACACCATATATTTT
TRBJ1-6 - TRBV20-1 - CSASIPAGSSPLHF TGCAGTGCTAGTATACCCGCCGGGAGTTCACCCCTCCACTTT
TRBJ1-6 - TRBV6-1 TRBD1 CASSGDRLLSSYNSPLHF TGTGCCAGCAGTGGGGACAGACTATTAAGCTCCTATAATTCACCCCTCCACTTT
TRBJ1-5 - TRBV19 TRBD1 CASRTGGNQPQHF TGTGCCAGCAGGACAGGGGGGAATCAGCCCCAGCATTTT
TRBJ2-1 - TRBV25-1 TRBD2 CAASGSINEQFF TGTGCCGCTAGCGGGAGCATTAATGAGCAGTTCTTC
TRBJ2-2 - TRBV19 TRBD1 CASRLRTGGLAGELFF TGTGCCAGTAGACTGAGGACAGGGGGCCTGGCCGGGGAGCTGTTTTTT
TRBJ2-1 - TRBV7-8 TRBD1 CASSLGQTYNEQFF TGTGCCAGCAGCTTGGGACAGACCTACAATGAGCAGTTCTTC
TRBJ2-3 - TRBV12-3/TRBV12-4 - CASSFPGDTQYF TGTGCCAGCAGTTTCCCGGGAGATACGCAGTATTTT
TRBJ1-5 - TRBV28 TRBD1 CASSFTGVQPQHF TGTGCCAGCAGTTTTACAGGGGTCCAGCCCCAGCATTTT
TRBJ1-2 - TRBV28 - CASSRVLYGYTF TGTGCCAGCAGTCGGGTCCTCTATGGCTACACCTTC
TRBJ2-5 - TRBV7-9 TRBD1 CASSLDPQTGQWETQYF TGTGCCAGCAGCTTAGATCCACAGACAGGGCAATGGGAGACCCAGTACTTC
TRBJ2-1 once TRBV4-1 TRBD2 CASSQDRGGGRPGYNEQFF TGCGCCAGCAGCCAAGATCGCGGGGGGGGCCGCCCTGGGTACAATGAGCAGTTCTTC
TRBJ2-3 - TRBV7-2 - CASSLDLSTYRQGTQYF TGTGCCAGCAGCTTAGATCTGTCCACCTACCGTCAGGGTACGCAGTATTTT
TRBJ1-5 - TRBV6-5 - CASSTFSNQPQHF TGTGCCAGCAGTACGTTTAGCAATCAGCCCCAGCATTTT
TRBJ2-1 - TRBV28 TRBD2 CASNGLAGGVYEQFF TGTGCCAGCAACGGACTAGCGGGAGGGGTGTATGAGCAGTTCTTC
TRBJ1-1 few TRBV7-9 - CASSLAGGLTEAFF TGTGCCAGCAGCTTAGCAGGGGGTCTTACTGAAGCTTTCTTT
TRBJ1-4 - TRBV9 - CASSPGTANEKLFF TGTGCCAGCAGCCCCGGGACGGCGAATGAAAAACTGTTTTTT
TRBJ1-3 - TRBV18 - CASSPRDSGNTIYF TGTGCCAGCTCACCACGGGACTCTGGAAACACCATATATTTT
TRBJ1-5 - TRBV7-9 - CASSFRDSNQPQHF TGTGCCAGCAGCTTTCGGGATAGCAATCAGCCCCAGCATTTT
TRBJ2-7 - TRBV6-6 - CASGPTGKPGEQYF TGTGCCAGCGGCCCGACGGGGAAGCCTGGCGAGCAGTACTTC
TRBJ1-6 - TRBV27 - CASSLRPYNSPLHF TGTGCCAGCAGTCTGAGGCCCTATAATTCACCCCTCCACTTT
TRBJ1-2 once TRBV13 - CASSLVLAGELRDYGYTF TGTGCCAGCAGCTTAGTCCTGGCAGGGGAATTAAGGGACTATGGCTACACCTTC
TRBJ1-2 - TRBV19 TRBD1 CASSANRGNYGYTF TGTGCCAGTAGTGCCAACAGGGGTAACTATGGCTACACCTTC
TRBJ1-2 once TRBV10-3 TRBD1 CAISESGDSYYGYTF TGTGCCATCAGTGAGTCGGGGGACAGTTACTATGGCTACACCTTC
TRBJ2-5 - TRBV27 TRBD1 CASSINPTGARETQYF TGTGCCAGCAGTATCAACCCAACAGGGGCACGTGAGACCCAGTACTTC
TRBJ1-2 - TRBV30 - CAWTRAGPYGYTF TGTGCCTGGACGCGCGCAGGCCCCTATGGCTACACCTTC
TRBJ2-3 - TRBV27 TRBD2 CASSLSGTSGGHTQYF TGTGCCAGCAGTTTATCGGGGACTAGCGGGGGGCATACGCAGTATTTT
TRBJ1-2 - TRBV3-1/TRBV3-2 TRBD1 CASSHVGTVNYGYTF TGTGCCAGCAGCCATGTCGGGACAGTAAACTATGGCTACACCTTC